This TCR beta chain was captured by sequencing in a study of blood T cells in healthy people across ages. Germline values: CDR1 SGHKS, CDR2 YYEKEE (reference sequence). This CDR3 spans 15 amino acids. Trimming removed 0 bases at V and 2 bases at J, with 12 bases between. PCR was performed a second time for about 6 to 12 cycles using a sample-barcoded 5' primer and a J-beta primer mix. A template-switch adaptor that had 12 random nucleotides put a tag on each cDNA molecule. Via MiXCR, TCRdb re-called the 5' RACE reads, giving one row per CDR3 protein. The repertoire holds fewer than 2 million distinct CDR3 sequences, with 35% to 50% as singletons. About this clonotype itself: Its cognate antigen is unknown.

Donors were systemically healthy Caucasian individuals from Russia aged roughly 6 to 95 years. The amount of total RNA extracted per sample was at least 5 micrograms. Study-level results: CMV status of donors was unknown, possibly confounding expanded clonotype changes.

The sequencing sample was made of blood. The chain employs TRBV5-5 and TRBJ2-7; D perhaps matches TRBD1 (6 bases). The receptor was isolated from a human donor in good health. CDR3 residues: CASSLEVRGPYEQYF. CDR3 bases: TGTGCCAGCAGCTTGGAGGTCAGGGGACCCTACGAGCAGTACTTC.